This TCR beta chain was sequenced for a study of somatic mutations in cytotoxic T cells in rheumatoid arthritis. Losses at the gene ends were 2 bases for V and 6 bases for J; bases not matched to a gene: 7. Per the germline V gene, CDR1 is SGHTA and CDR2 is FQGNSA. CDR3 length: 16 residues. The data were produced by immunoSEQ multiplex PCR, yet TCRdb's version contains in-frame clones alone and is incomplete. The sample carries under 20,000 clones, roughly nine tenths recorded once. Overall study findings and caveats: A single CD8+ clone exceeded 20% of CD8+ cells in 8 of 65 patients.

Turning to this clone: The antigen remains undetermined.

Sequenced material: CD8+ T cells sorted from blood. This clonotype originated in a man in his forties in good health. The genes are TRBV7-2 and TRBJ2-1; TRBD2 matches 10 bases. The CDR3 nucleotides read TGTGCCAGCAGCTTATTTGAACTAGCGGGGATCAATGAGCAGTTCTTC. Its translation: CASSLFELAGINEQFF.